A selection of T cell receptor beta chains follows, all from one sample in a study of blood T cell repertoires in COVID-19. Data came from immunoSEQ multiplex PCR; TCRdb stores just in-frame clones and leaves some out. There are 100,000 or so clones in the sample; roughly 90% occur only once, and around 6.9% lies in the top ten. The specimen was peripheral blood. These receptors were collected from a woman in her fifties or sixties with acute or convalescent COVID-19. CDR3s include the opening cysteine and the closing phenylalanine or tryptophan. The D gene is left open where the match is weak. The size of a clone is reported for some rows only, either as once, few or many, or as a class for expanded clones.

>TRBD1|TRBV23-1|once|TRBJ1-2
CARRGTGGFYTF
TGCGCCAGGAGGGGGACAGGGGGGTTTTACACCTTC
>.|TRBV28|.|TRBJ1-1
CASSRGKAFF
TGTGCCAGCAGTAGGGGAAAAGCTTTCTTT
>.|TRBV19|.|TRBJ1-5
CASSAPGHWDSNQPQHF
TGTGCCAGTAGTGCCCCAGGGCACTGGGATAGCAATCAGCCCCAGCATTTT
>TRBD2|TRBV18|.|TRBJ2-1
CASSPTSGPYNEQFF
TGTGCCAGCTCCCCAACTAGCGGGCCTTACAATGAGCAGTTCTTC
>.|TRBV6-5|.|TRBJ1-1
CASSPPTGNTEAFF
TGTGCCAGCAGTCCGCCGACAGGGAACACTGAAGCTTTCTTT
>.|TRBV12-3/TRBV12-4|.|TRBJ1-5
CASRRPGNQPQHF
TGTGCCAGCAGGCGACCGGGGAATCAGCCCCAGCATTTT
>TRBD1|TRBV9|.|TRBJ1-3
CASSETGTGGNTIYF
TGTGCCAGCAGCGAAACCGGGACAGGGGGAAACACCATATATTTT
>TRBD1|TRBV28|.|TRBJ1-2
CASSTTGLGYTF
TGTGCCAGCAGTACGACAGGGCTTGGCTACACCTTC
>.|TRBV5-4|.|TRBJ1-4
CASSAGLSTNEKLFF
TGTGCCAGCAGCGCAGGGCTTTCAACTAATGAAAAACTGTTTTTT
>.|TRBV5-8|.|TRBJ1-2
CASSFNRAGYTF
TGTGCCAGCAGCTTTAACAGGGCGGGCTACACCTTC
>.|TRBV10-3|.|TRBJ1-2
CAISEGGDGYGYTF
TGTGCCATCAGTGAGGGGGGGGACGGCTATGGCTACACCTTC
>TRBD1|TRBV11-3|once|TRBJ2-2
CASSWDRAGELFF
TGTGCCAGCAGCTGGGACAGGGCAGGGGAGCTGTTTTTT
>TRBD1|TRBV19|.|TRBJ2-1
CASSPSPGTGVGNEQFF
TGTGCCAGTAGTCCTTCCCCCGGGACAGGGGTAGGCAATGAGCAGTTCTTC
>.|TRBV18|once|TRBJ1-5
CASSPRGGVEEPQHF
TGTGCCAGCTCGCCCAGAGGGGGGGTCGAGGAGCCCCAGCATTTT
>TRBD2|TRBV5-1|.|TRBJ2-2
CASRATSGNTGELFF
TGCGCCAGCAGGGCTACTAGCGGGAACACCGGGGAGCTGTTTTTT
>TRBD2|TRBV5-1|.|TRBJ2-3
CASRDGTSGSTDTQYF
TGCGCCAGCAGAGATGGGACTAGCGGGAGCACAGATACGCAGTATTTT
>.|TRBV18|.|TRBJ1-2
CASSPVGEKTF
TGTGCCAGCTCACCAGTGGGAGAGAAGACCTTC